The sequence of this T cell receptor beta chain was determined in a study of T cell changes during pregnancy in multiple sclerosis. Germline V CDR1 and CDR2: SGHRS, YFSETQ. The CDR3 runs 16 residues. Trimming cost V 0 bases and J 2 bases, with 12 bases left between them. Method: immunoSEQ multiplex PCR; TCRdb's copy keeps in-frame clones and lacks some. This table holds fewer than 85,000 clones, approximately 94% found once. The V and J genes are TRBV5-1 and TRBJ2-1; D gene unclear. This clonotype was sampled from a female donor with multiple sclerosis, enrolled in a pregnancy study. The sequencing here drew on peripheral blood, taken in the third trimester of pregnancy. CDR3 DNA sequence: TGCGCCAGCAGCTTGGCCGCAGTAGCCGCCTACAATGAGCAGTTCTTC. It yields the protein CASSLAAVAAYNEQFF. Based on the CDR3 plus reference TRBV5-1 and TRBJ2-1, the full variable domain is KAGVTQTPRYLIKTRGQQVTLSCSPISGHRSVSWYQQTPGQGLQFLFEYFSETQRNKGNFPGRFSGRQFSNSRSEMNVSTLELGDSALYLCASSLAAVAAYNEQFFGPGTRLTVL.